The present T cell receptor beta chain was sequenced within a study of tumor-infiltrating lymphocytes in primary liver carcinoma. Trimming took 3 bases from V and 12 from J; bases not matched to a gene: 18. The CDR3 length is 17 residues. This clonotype occurred once. From unsorted bulk tissue weighing about 20-33 mg, DNA and RNA were co-extracted. Making TCR beta cDNA involved approximately 530 ng total RNA and a constant-region primer. Generation of the TCR beta libraries relied on three nested multiplex PCR rounds using slightly modified ARM-PCR. The first two PCR rounds used TRBV1-TRBV30 primers with a Cbeta primer, roughly 10 cycles each. From the multiplex PCR reads, TCRdb called clonotypes with MiXCR, one entry per CDR3 protein. The sample shows about 25,000 distinct CDR3 sequences, 60% to 80% of them seen only once.

The sample taken for sequencing was liver tumor tissue from sampling region 5. The subset denotes: tumor region T5, tumor centre. This rearrangement joins TRBV12-3 or TRBV12-4 to TRBJ2-1, with TRBD2 matching over 9 bases. The TCR comes from a woman between 25 and 40 years old with primary liver carcinoma and hepatitis B virus infection. The CDR3 bases are TGTGCCAGCAGTTTCGAAGTCGGGCGGGAGGGCATCGGGGGGCAGTTCTTC. It is translated as CASSFEVGREGIGGQFF.